This is a list of T cell receptor beta chains from one sample in a study of blood T cell repertoires in COVID-19. Sequenced by immunoSEQ multiplex PCR; TCRdb stores in-frame clones only, minus some. The data show some 120,000 clones, roughly 69% seen once. The sequencing sample was made of peripheral blood. All receptors derive from a woman in her seventies with acute or convalescent COVID-19. Each CDR3 is given with its conserved first and last residue. The D gene is left open where the match is weak. Size tells how often a clone was seen (once, few, many) or the class of an expanded clone, and some rows leave it out.

.	TRBV20-1	few	TRBJ1-1	CSAEAPTEAFF	TGCAGTGCGGAGGCCCCTACTGAAGCTTTCTTT
.	TRBV19	.	TRBJ1-6	CASSTTGLSAPLHF	TGTGCCAGTAGTACCACAGGGTTATCGGCCCCCCTCCACTTT
TRBD2	TRBV9	once	TRBJ2-3	CASSRTSGSTDTQYF	TGTGCCAGCAGCAGGACTAGCGGGAGCACAGATACGCAGTATTTT
.	TRBV3-1/TRBV3-2	once	TRBJ1-5	CASSQQGSNQPQHF	TGTGCCAGCAGCCAACAGGGGAGCAATCAGCCCCAGCATTTT
TRBD1	TRBV18	.	TRBJ2-7	CASSPLDRGTAGEYF	TGTGCCAGCTCACCATTGGACAGGGGAACTGCTGGGGAGTACTTC
.	TRBV6-2/TRBV6-3	many	TRBJ2-7	CASSRASYYEQYF	TGTGCCAGCAGCCGGGCCTCCTACTACGAGCAGTACTTC
.	TRBV18	.	TRBJ2-4	CASSPPGGARNIQYF	TGTGCCAGCTCACCACCGGGGGGGGCAAGGAACATTCAGTACTTC
.	TRBV28	.	TRBJ1-5	CASSFGGDQPQHF	TGTGCCAGCAGTTTTGGAGGGGATCAGCCCCAGCATTTT
.	TRBV18	.	TRBJ1-6	CASSPRDPGDNSPLHF	TGTGCCAGCTCACCACGAGACCCCGGGGATAATTCACCCCTCCACTTT
TRBD1	TRBV12-3/TRBV12-4	.	TRBJ1-1	CASRGQAGTEAFF	TGTGCCAGCAGGGGACAGGCAGGCACTGAAGCTTTCTTT
.	TRBV9	few	TRBJ2-2	CASSVGGEVLFF	TGTGCCAGCAGCGTAGGAGGGGAGGTGCTGTTTTTT
.	TRBV14	.	TRBJ2-3	CASSQGNDRYF	TGTGCCAGCAGCCAAGGTAACGACAGGTATTTT
TRBD1	TRBV27	.	TRBJ1-1	CASRGGQGEAFF	TGTGCCAGCAGGGGTGGACAGGGCGAAGCTTTCTTT
.	TRBV9	.	TRBJ2-1	CASSVGLDTYNEQFF	TGTGCCAGCAGCGTAGGCTTGGACACCTACAATGAGCAGTTCTTC
TRBD1	TRBV11-2	.	TRBJ2-7	CASSFNRGGSYEQYF	TGTGCCAGCAGCTTCAACAGGGGTGGGTCCTACGAGCAGTACTTC
TRBD1	TRBV2	.	TRBJ2-5	CASSDPGQPTPQETQYF	TGTGCCAGCAGTGACCCGGGACAGCCTACTCCGCAAGAGACCCAGTACTTC
.	TRBV10-3	.	TRBJ2-7	CATTGEYEQYF	TGTGCTACTACCGGGGAATACGAGCAGTACTTC
.	TRBV27	.	TRBJ1-2	CASSPRGDTYGYTF	TGTGCCAGCAGTCCCCGAGGGGACACCTATGGCTACACCTTC
.	TRBV5-1	few	TRBJ1-3	CASSLDISGNTIYF	TGCGCCAGCAGCTTGGACATCTCTGGAAACACCATATATTTT
.	TRBV27	few	TRBJ1-1	CASSSPSGRGTEAFF	TGTGCCAGCAGTTCCCCGTCGGGCAGGGGAACTGAAGCTTTCTTT
TRBD1	TRBV7-9	.	TRBJ2-4	CASSSTGAAKNIQYF	TGTGCCAGCAGCTCCACAGGGGCAGCCAAAAACATTCAGTACTTC
TRBD1	TRBV6-5	.	TRBJ2-2	CASRRQGRPGELFF	TGTGCCAGCAGACGACAGGGGAGGCCCGGGGAGCTGTTTTTT
TRBD2	TRBV4-2	.	TRBJ2-1	CASSQVFGTSGIYEQFF	TGTGCCAGCAGCCAAGTATTCGGGACTAGCGGGATCTATGAGCAGTTCTTC
.	TRBV11-2	.	TRBJ2-3	CASSLLGGGTDTQYF	TGTGCCAGCAGCTTGTTAGGCGGGGGCACAGATACGCAGTATTTT
.	TRBV2	few	TRBJ1-6	CASSGQANYNSPLHF	TGTGCCAGCAGTGGTCAGGCAAACTATAATTCACCCCTCCACTTT
.	TRBV6-6	.	TRBJ1-4	CASSPEGHRGEKLFF	TGTGCCAGCAGTCCGGAGGGGCATCGGGGGGAAAAACTGTTTTTT
TRBD1	TRBV10-3	.	TRBJ1-1	CAISGTGVGTEAFF	TGTGCCATCAGTGGGACAGGGGTGGGGACTGAAGCTTTCTTT
.	TRBV15	.	TRBJ1-2	CATSREESGYGYTF	TGTGCCACCAGCAGAGAGGAATCAGGGTATGGCTACACCTTC
TRBD1	TRBV5-1	.	TRBJ1-4	CASSLADRGAEKLFF	TGCGCCAGCAGCTTGGCGGACAGGGGGGCCGAAAAACTGTTTTTT
TRBD1	TRBV7-8	.	TRBJ1-1	CASSYHRGSTEAFF	TGTGCCAGCAGCTACCACAGGGGGTCTACTGAAGCTTTCTTT
.	TRBV5-4	.	TRBJ2-5	CASSLATGTQETQYF	TGTGCCAGCAGCTTGGCTACAGGGACCCAAGAGACCCAGTACTTC
.	TRBV28	few	TRBJ1-5	CASSRSGAGNQPQHF	TGTGCCAGCAGCCGCAGCGGGGCGGGTAATCAGCCCCAGCATTTT
TRBD1	TRBV29-1	.	TRBJ2-1	CSALTGWNEQFF	TGCAGCGCCCTGACAGGGTGGAATGAGCAGTTCTTC
TRBD1	TRBV6-2/TRBV6-3	few	TRBJ1-2	CASSYNRDRGLGYTF	TGTGCCAGCAGTTACAACCGGGACAGGGGGCTTGGCTACACCTTC
TRBD1	TRBV5-5	.	TRBJ1-2	CASSAGTGVYGYTF	TGTGCCAGCAGCGCCGGGACAGGGGTCTATGGCTACACCTTC
.	TRBV28	once	TRBJ1-2	CASRPTENYGYTF	TGTGCCAGCAGACCTACCGAGAACTATGGCTACACCTTC